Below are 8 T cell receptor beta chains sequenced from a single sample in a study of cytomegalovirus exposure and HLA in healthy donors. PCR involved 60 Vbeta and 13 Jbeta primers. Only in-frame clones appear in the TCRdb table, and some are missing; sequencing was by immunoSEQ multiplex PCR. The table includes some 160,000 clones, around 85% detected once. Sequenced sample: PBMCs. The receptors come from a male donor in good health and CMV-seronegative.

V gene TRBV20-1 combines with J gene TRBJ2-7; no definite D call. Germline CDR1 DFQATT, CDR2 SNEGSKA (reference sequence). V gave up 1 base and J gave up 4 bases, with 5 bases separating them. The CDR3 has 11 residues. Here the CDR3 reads CSARGDYEQYF. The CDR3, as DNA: TGCAGTGCTAGAGGCGATTACGAGCAGTACTTC.

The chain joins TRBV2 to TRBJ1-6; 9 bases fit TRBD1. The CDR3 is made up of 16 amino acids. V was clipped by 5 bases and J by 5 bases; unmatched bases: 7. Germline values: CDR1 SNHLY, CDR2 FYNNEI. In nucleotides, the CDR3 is TGTGCCAGCAGTTCCGGACAGGGGACAAATAATTCACCCCTCCACTTT. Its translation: CASSSGQGTNNSPLHF.

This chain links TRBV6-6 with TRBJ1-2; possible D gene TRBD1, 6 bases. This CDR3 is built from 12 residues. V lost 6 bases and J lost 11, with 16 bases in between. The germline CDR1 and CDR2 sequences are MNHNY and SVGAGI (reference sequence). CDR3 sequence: CASSPPQGPYTF. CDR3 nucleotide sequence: TGTGCCAGCAGCCCCCCACAGGGCCCATACACCTTC.

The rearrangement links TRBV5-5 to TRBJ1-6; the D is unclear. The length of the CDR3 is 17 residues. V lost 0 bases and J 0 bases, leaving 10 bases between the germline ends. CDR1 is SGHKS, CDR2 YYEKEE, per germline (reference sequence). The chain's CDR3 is CASSLASGSSYNSPLHF. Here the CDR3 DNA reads TGTGCCAGCAGCTTGGCCTCCGGGAGCTCCTATAATTCACCCCTCCACTTT. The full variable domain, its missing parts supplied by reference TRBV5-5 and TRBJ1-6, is DAGVTQSPTHLIKTRGQQVTLRCSPISGHKSVSWYQQVLGQGPQFIFQYYEKEERGRGNFPDRFSARQFPNYSSELNVNALLLGDSALYLCASSLASGSSYNSPLHFGNGTRLTVT.

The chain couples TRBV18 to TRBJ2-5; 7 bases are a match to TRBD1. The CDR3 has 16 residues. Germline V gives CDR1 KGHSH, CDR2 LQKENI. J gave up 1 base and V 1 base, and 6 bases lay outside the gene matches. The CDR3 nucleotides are TGTGCCAGCTCACCACGGAAGGACAGGACCCAAGAGACCCAGTACTTC. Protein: CASSPRKDRTQETQYF.

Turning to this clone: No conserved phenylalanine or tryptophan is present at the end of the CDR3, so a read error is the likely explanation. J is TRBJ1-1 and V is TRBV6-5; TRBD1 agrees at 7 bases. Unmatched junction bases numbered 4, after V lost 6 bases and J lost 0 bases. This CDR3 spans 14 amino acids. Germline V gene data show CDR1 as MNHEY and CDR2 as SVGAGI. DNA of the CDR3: TGTGCCAGCAGGTTGGGACAGTTGAACACTGAAGCTTTCTCT. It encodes CASRLGQLNTEAFS.

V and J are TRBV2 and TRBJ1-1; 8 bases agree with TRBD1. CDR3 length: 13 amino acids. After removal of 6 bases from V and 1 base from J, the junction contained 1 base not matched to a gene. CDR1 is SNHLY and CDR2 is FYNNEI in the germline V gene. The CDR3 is CASRGTGNTEAFF. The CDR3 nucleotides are TGTGCCAGCAGAGGGACAGGGAACACTGAAGCTTTCTTT.

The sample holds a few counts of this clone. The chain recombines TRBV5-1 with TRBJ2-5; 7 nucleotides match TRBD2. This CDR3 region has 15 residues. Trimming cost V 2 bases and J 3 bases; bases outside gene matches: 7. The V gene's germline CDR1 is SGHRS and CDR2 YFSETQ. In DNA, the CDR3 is TGCGCCAGCAGCTTCCGGGGCGGGGGTGAAGAGACCCAGTACTTC. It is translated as CASSFRGGGEETQYF. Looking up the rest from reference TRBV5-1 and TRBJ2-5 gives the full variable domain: KAGVTQTPRYLIKTRGQQVTLSCSPISGHRSVSWYQQTPGQGLQFLFEYFSETQRNKGNFPGRFSGRQFSNSRSEMNVSTLELGDSALYLCASSFRGGGEETQYFGPGTRLLVL.